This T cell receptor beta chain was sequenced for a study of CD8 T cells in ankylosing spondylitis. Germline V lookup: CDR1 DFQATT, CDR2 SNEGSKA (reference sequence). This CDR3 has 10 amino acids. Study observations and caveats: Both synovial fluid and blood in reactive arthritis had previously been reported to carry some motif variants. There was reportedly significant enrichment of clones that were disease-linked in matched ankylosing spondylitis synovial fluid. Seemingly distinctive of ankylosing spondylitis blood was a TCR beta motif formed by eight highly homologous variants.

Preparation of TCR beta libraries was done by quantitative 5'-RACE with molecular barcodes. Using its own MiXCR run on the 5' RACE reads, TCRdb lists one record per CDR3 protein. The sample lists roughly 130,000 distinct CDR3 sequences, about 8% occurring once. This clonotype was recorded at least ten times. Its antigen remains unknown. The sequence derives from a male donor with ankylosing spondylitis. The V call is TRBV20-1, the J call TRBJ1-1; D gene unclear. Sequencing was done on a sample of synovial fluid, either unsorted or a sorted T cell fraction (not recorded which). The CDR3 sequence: CAILGNEAFF. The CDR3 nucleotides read TGCGCCATTCTGGGGAATGAAGCTTTCTTT.